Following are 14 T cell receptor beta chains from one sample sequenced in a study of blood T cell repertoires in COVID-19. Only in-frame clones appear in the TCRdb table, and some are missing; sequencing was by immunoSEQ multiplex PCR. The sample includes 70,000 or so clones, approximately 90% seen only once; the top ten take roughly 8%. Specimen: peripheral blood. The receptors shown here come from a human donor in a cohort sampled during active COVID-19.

CDR3 residues: CSAIEQRRDSLNQPQHF. Written as DNA, the CDR3 is TGCAGTGCTATTGAGCAGAGACGGGACAGCCTCAATCAGCCCCAGCATTTT. The chain joins TRBV20-1 to TRBJ1-5; 7 bases map to TRBD1. Trimming cost V 4 bases and J 3 bases; bases outside gene matches: 15. CDR3 length: 17 amino acids. Germline V lookup: CDR1 DFQATT, CDR2 SNEGSKA (reference sequence).

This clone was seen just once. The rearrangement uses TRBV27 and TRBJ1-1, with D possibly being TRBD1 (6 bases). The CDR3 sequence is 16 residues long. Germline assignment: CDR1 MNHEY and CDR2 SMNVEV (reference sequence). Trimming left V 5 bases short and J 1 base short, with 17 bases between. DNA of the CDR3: TGTGCCAGCAGTGCCGCCCCGGACAGATCGAACACTGAAGCTTTCTTT. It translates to CASSAAPDRSNTEAFF.

CDR3 coding DNA: TGTGCCAGCAGCACACCTAGGGATCGGCAGGGGGGCAGCTCGTATGGCTACACCTTC. This translates into CASSTPRDRQGGSSYGYTF. This sequence joins TRBV11-2 and TRBJ1-2, with 7 nucleotides matching TRBD1. Trimming took 5 bases from V and 5 from J; bases not matched to a gene: 23. CDR1 is SGHAT, CDR2 FQNNGV, per germline. There are 19 residues in the CDR3.

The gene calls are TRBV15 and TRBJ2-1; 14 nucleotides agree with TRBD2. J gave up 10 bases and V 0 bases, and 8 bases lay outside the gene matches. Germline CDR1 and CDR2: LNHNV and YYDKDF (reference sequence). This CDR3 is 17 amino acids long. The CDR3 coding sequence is TGTGCCACCAGCAGAGATAAGGGACTAGCGGGGGCTGGGGAGCAGTTCTTC. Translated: CATSRDKGLAGAGEQFF. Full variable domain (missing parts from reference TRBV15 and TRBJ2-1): DAMVIQNPRYQVTQFGKPVTLSCSQTLNHNVMYWYQQKSSQAPKLLFHYYDKDFNNEADTPDNFQSRRPNTSFCFLDIRSPGLGDTAMYLCATSRDKGLAGAGEQFFGPGTRLTVL.

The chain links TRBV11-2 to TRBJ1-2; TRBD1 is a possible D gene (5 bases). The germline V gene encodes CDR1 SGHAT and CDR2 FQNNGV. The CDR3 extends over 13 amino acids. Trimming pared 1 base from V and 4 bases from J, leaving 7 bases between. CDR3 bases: TGTGCCAGCAGCTTAGCCGGGGGCTATGGCTACACCTTC. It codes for CASSLAGGYGYTF.

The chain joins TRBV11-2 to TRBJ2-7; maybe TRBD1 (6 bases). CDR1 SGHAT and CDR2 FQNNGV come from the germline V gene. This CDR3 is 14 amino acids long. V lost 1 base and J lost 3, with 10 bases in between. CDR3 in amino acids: CASSLGPRGYEQYF. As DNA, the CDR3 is TGTGCCAGCAGCTTAGGACCCAGGGGCTACGAGCAGTACTTC.

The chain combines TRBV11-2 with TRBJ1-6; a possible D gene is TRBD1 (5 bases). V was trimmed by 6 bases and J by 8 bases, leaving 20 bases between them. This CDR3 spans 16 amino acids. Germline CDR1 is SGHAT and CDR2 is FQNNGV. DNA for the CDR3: TGTGCCAGCAGAGGAACGGGCAGGGCGGCTGATTCACCCCTCCACTTT. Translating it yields CASRGTGRAADSPLHF.

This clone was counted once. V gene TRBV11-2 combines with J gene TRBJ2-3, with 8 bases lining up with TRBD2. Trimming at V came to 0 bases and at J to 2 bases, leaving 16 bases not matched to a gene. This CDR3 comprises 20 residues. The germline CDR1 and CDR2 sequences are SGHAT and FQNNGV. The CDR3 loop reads CASSLDARGEESGDTDTQYF. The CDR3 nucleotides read TGTGCCAGCAGCTTAGATGCGCGGGGGGAAGAGAGCGGGGACACAGATACGCAGTATTTT.

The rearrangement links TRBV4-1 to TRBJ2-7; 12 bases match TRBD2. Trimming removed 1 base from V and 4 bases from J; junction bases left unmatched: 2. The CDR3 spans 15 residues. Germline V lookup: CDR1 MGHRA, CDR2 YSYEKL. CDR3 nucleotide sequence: TGCGCCAGCAGCCAAGCACTAGCGGGGGGTTACGAGCAGTACTTC. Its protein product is CASSQALAGGYEQYF.

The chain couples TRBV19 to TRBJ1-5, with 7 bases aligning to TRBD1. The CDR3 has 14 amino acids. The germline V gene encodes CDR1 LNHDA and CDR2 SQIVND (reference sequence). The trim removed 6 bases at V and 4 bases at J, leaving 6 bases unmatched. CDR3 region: CASRLDRPNQPQHF. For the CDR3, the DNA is TGTGCCAGTAGGTTGGACAGGCCGAATCAGCCCCAGCATTTT.

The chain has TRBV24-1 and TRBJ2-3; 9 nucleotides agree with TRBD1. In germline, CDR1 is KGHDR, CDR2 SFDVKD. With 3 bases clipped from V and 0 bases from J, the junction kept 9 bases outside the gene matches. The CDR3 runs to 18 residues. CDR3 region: CATSDASGTGLSTDTQYF. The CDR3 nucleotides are TGTGCCACCAGTGATGCCTCCGGGACAGGGTTGAGCACAGATACGCAGTATTTT.

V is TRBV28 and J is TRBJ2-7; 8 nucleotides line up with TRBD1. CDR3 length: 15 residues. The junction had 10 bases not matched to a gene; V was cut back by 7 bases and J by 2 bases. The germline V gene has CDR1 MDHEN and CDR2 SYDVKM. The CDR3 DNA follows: TGTGCCAGCACCCCAGGACAGGGTCTGACCTACGAGCAGTACTTC. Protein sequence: CASTPGQGLTYEQYF.

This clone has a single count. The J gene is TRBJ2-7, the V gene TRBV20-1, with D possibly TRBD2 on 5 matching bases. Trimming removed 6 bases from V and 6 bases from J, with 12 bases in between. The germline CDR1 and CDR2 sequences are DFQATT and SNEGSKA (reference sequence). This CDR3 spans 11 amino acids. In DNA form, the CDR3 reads TGCAGTGCCCCCGAACGGGGCGAGCAGTACTTC. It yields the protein CSAPERGEQYF.

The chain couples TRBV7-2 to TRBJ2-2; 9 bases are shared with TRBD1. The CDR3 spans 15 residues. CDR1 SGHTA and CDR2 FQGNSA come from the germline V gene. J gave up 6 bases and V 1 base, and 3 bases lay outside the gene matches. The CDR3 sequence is CASSLVGQGPGELFF. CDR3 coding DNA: TGTGCCAGCAGCTTAGTAGGACAGGGGCCCGGGGAGCTGTTTTTT.